This T cell receptor (beta chain) was sequenced in a study of T cell responses to AZD1222 COVID-19 vaccine. The CDR3 runs to 15 residues. The germline gives CDR1 SGHKS, CDR2 YYEKEE (reference sequence). Trimming shortened V by 6 bases and J by 8 bases, and 18 bases separated the two germline ends. TCRdb's table, derived via immunoSEQ multiplex PCR, lists solely in-frame clones and lacks some. This sample has 110,000 to 150,000 clones, with under 95% found just once. The sample holds a few counts of this clone. The chain couples TRBV5-5 to TRBJ1-6, with no clear D. The material sequenced was peripheral blood, taken on day 0 of AZD1222 vaccination. The source of this sequence is an adult in good health. The CDR3 bases are TGTGCCAGCACCCCCGGCCCTCGCTCTTATTCACCCCTCCACTTT. It yields the protein CASTPGPRSYSPLHF.